These 3 T cell receptor beta chains originate from one sample sequenced in a study of shared clonotypes between healthy human individuals. Data came from immunoSEQ multiplex PCR; TCRdb stores just in-frame clones and leaves some out. The table records 850,000 to 1,100,000 clones, about 80% of them present only once. Input material: memory CD4+ T cells from PBMCs. The subset is: CD45RA-negative fraction. These receptors were collected from a man aged 18 to 35 in good health. Some clones in this sample may be carry-over from other donors' samples.

This chain links TRBV7-8 with TRBJ1-2, with D uncertain. Germline loops: CDR1 SGHVS, CDR2 FQNEAQ. This CDR3 region has 16 residues. V was clipped by 7 bases and J by 0 bases, with 18 bases between them. The CDR3: CASTVGISGPNYGYTF. The DNA for the CDR3 is TGTGCCAGCACCGTCGGTATCAGCGGACCTAACTATGGCTACACCTTC.

Concerning this clone: Other DNA sequences in the same sample also yield this CDR3. The chain employs TRBV6-6 and TRBJ2-7, with unresolved D. This CDR3 has 13 residues. V lost 0 bases and J lost 1, with 4 bases in between. Per germline, CDR1 MNHNY and CDR2 SVGAGI (reference sequence). The DNA of the CDR3 is TGTGCCAGCAGTTACTCTGGATCCTACGAGCAGTACTTC. It is translated as CASSYSGSYEQYF.

The V gene is TRBV6-5, the J gene TRBJ1-5; possibly TRBD1 for D (6 bases). This CDR3 is built from 14 residues. V was trimmed by 0 bases and J by 5 bases, leaving 8 bases between them. Germline V CDR1 and CDR2: MNHEY, SVGAGI. CDR3 DNA: TGTGCCAGCAGTTACTCTCCAGGGGATCAGCCCCAGCATTTT. It encodes CASSYSPGDQPQHF.